The 9 T cell receptor beta chains in this list originate from one sample, sequenced in a study of cytomegalovirus exposure and HLA in healthy donors. Use of 60 Vbeta and 13 Jbeta primers characterized the PCR. Profiling relied on immunoSEQ multiplex PCR, and the TCRdb table lists in-frame clones only, not all of them. The sample records some 190,000 clones, 75% to 90% being singletons. The sequenced sample consisted of PBMCs. The receptor source for this set is a boy younger than 10 in good health and CMV-seronegative.

This clone was detected once. The CDR3 is CASSPRGGQGGDNEQFF. CDR3 coding DNA: TGTGCCAGCAGCCCAAGAGGTGGACAGGGCGGAGACAATGAGCAGTTCTTC. This chain joins TRBV7-9 and TRBJ2-1; 8 bases line up with TRBD1. CDR3 length equals 17 residues. The trim removed 5 bases at V and 5 bases at J, leaving 14 bases unmatched. Germline CDR1 and CDR2: SEHNR and FQNEAQ (reference sequence).

This clone was recorded a few times. This chain links TRBV4-3 with TRBJ1-4, with D unclear. The CDR3 covers 14 residues. In germline, CDR1 is LGHNA, CDR2 YSLEER. The ends were cut back, 3 bases at V and 4 bases at J, with 9 bases in the middle. CDR3 sequence (DNA): TGCGCCAGCAGCCAGCCGGGAGTTAATGAAAAACTGTTTTTT. Amino acids: CASSQPGVNEKLFF.

V and J are TRBV7-2 and TRBJ1-2; perhaps TRBD1 as D (5 bases). The germline CDR1 and CDR2 sequences are SGHTA and FQGNSA. CDR3 size: 13 residues. V lost 5 bases to trimming and J lost 2 bases, with 9 bases between them. The CDR3 nucleotides read TGTGCCAGCAGCCCGACAGCAAACTATGGCTACACCTTC. The encoded protein is CASSPTANYGYTF.

The CDR3 region is CASSSLTSSGALDTQYF. The CDR3 coding sequence is TGTGCCAGCAGCTCCTTAACCTCTAGCGGAGCTTTGGATACGCAGTATTTT. This chain connects TRBV7-2 to TRBJ2-3; 7 nucleotides agree with TRBD2. Germline V gene lookup returns CDR1 SGHTA and CDR2 FQGNSA. The V gene end was trimmed by 4 bases and the J gene end by 6 bases; junction bases not matched to a gene: 16. This CDR3 region has 17 residues.

In regard to this clone: Sequence at one end of the junction differs from germline and may be a read error. V usage is TRBV27 and J usage is TRBJ1-4, with a weak D call TRBD1 (6 bases). In germline, CDR1 is MNHEY, CDR2 SMNVEV (reference sequence). The CDR3 has 16 amino acids. The CDR3 reads CASSSRNGTTHEKLFF. Here the CDR3 DNA reads TGTGCCAGCAGTTCTAGAAACGGGACAACTCATGAAAAACTGTTTTTT.

This chain uses TRBV30 with TRBJ1-1; no reliable D call. There are 13 residues in the CDR3. V was clipped by 2 bases and J by 1 base, with 8 bases between them. CDR1 is GTSNPN, CDR2 SVGIG, per germline (reference sequence). This CDR3 reads CAWSTGWNTEAFF. CDR3 in DNA: TGTGCCTGGAGTACGGGATGGAACACTGAAGCTTTCTTT.

The V call is TRBV30, the J call TRBJ1-1; 9 nucleotides align to TRBD1. Germline CDR1 GTSNPN, CDR2 SVGIG (reference sequence). This CDR3 has 15 residues. Trimming took 0 bases from V and 2 from J; bases not matched to a gene: 4. CDR3 bases: TGTGCCTGGAGTGTGGGGACAGGGATCAACACTGAAGCTTTCTTT. Its protein product is CAWSVGTGINTEAFF.

This chain connects TRBV19 to TRBJ1-6, with 7 bases aligning to TRBD1. Losses at the gene ends were 7 bases for V and 10 bases for J; bases not matched to a gene: 13. In germline, CDR1 is LNHDA, CDR2 SQIVND (reference sequence). The CDR3 totals 15 residues. CDR3 sequence: CASNPRQGWGSPLHF. CDR3 DNA: TGTGCCAGTAACCCACGACAGGGTTGGGGATCACCCCTCCACTTT.

The chain joins TRBV11-2 to TRBJ1-4, with D unresolved. Germline CDR1 and CDR2: SGHAT and FQNNGV. The V end was cut by 3 bases, the J end by 5 bases, with 19 bases between. This CDR3 is built from 17 residues. DNA for the CDR3: TGTGCCAGCAGCTTCGGGTTCAACCCCGAGGGAAATGAAAAACTGTTTTTT. This codes for CASSFGFNPEGNEKLFF.